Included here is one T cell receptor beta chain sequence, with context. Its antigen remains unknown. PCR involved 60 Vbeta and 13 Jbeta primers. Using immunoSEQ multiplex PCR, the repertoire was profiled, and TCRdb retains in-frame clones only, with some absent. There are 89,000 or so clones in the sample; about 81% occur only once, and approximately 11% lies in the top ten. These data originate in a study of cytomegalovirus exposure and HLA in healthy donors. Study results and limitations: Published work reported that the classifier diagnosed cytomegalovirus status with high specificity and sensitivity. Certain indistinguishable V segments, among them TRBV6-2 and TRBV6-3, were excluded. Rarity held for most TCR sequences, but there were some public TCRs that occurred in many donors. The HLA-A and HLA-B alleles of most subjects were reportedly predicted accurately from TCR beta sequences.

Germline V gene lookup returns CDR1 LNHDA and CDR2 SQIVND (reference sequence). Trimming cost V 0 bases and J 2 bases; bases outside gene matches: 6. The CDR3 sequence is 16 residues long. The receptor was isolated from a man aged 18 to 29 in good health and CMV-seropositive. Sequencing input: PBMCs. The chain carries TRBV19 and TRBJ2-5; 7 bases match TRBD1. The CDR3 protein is CASSIDMTGRQETQYF. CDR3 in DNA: TGTGCCAGTAGTATAGACATGACAGGGCGGCAAGAGACCCAGTACTTC.